This T cell receptor (beta chain) stems from a study of T cell changes during pregnancy in multiple sclerosis. This clone appeared once. Here immunoSEQ multiplex PCR was the method, and the copy in TCRdb shows in-frame clones only, minus some. This sample has 10,000 to 15,000 clones, with around 89% found just once. Trimming shortened V by 1 base and J by 2 bases, and 7 bases separated the two germline ends. This CDR3 spans 14 amino acids. CDR1 and CDR2 from the germline V gene are SGHKS and YYEKEE (reference sequence). The sequence was collected from a female donor in good health, enrolled as a control in a pregnancy study. This chain joins TRBV5-5 and TRBJ2-1; perhaps TRBD2 as D (5 bases). The source was CD8+ T cells from peripheral blood mononuclear cells, collected in the second trimester of pregnancy. The CDR3 protein is CASSLRGAYNEQFF. The CDR3 DNA reads as TGTGCCAGCAGCTTGCGGGGAGCCTACAATGAGCAGTTCTTC.